This T cell receptor (beta chain) is from a study of cytomegalovirus exposure and HLA in healthy donors. Looking at the study overall: Prior work identified 120 million or so unique TCR beta sequences in about 179 million T cells. Early released data comprised 75 million to 100 million unique TCRs from HLA-typed donors.

As to this clone: Its target is not known.

Findings of the study overall: Evidence from a later analysis indicated that most CMV-associated TCR beta chains looked HLA-restricted. Three chains linked to CMV were shown in vitro to be specific for CMV antigens.

A multiplex PCR was run with 60 Vbeta primers and 13 Jbeta primers. Sequencing was performed with immunoSEQ multiplex PCR; in TCRdb, only in-frame clones are kept and a portion is missing. The sample carries some 130,000 clones, 75% to 85% recorded once. CDR3 size: 14 residues. Germline assignment: CDR1 SEHNR and CDR2 FQNEAQ (reference sequence). Deletions cut 4 bases from V and 5 bases from J, with 12 bases between. Sequenced material: PBMCs. The chain couples TRBV7-9 to TRBJ1-5; D remains unclear. The receptor's source is a male donor in good health and CMV-seronegative. CDR3 protein: CASSSLTVDQPQHF. CDR3 nucleotides: TGTGCCAGCAGCTCCCTTACTGTGGATCAGCCCCAGCATTTT.